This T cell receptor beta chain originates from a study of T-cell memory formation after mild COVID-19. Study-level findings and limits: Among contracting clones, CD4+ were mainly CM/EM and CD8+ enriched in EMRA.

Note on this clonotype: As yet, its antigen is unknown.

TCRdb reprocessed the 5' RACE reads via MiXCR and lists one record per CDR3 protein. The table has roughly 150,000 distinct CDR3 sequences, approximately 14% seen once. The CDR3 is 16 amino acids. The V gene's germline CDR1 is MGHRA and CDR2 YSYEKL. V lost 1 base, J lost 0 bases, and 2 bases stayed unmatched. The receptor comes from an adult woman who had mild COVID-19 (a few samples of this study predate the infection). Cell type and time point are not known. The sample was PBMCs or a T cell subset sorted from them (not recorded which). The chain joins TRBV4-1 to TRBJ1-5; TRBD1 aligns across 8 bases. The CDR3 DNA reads TGCGCCAGCAGCCAAGTAGGGACAGGTAGCAATCAGCCCCAGCATTTT. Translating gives CASSQVGTGSNQPQHF.